One and the same sample provided the 10 T cell receptor beta chains below, sequenced in a study of T-cell memory formation after mild COVID-19. TCRdb reprocessed the 5' RACE reads with MiXCR, giving one entry per CDR3 protein. The profile shows about 310,000 distinct CDR3 sequences, roughly a fifth of them singletons. The source material was PBMCs or a T cell subset sorted from them (not recorded which). These receptors all come from a man between 18 and 35 years old who had mild COVID-19 (a few samples of this study predate the infection). Cell type and time point are not known.

This clonotype was seen more than once but under ten times. The chain is built from TRBV5-6 and TRBJ2-5; D may match TRBD1 or TRBD2 (5 bases each). The germline CDR1 and CDR2 sequences are SGHDT and YYEEEE. CDR3 length: 15 residues. V was clipped by 5 bases and J by 2 bases, with 16 bases between them. As DNA, the CDR3 is TGTGCCAGCAGTCCTCGGTGGGGGAGACAAGAGACCCAGTACTTC. Translation: CASSPRWGRQETQYF.

Concerning this clonotype: This may stem from a read error, because a much larger clone lies one nucleotide away. The rearrangement uses TRBV6-6 and TRBJ2-3; the D gene is possibly TRBD2 (6 bases). Trimming left V 5 bases short and J 2 bases short, with 8 bases between. The V gene's germline CDR1 is MNHNY and CDR2 SVGAGI (reference sequence). The CDR3 covers 13 residues. The CDR3 is CASSRGNTDTQYF. For the CDR3, the DNA is TGTGCCAGCAGTCGGGGGAACACAGATACGCAGTATTTT.

The rearrangement joins TRBV20-1 to TRBJ1-4; D perhaps matches TRBD1 (5 bases). V shed 0 bases and J shed 7 bases, with 9 bases lying between them. Germline loops: CDR1 DFQATT, CDR2 SNEGSKA (reference sequence). There are 13 residues in the CDR3. The CDR3 DNA follows: TGCAGTGCTAGAGAAACGGGGGGTGAAAAACTGTTTTTT. Its protein product is CSARETGGEKLFF.

This clonotype came up many times. The chain joins TRBV7-9 to TRBJ2-3, with 8 bases matching TRBD1. This CDR3 contains 14 residues. Losses at the gene ends were 7 bases for V and 5 bases for J; bases not matched to a gene: 8. Germline assignment: CDR1 SEHNR and CDR2 FQNEAQ (reference sequence). CDR3 sequence: CASIPTGEEDTQYF. CDR3 nucleotides: TGTGCCAGCATCCCGACAGGGGAAGAAGATACGCAGTATTTT.

The DNA of the CDR3 is TGCAGTGCTATCGGCATTTTTGGTCAGCCCCAGCATTTT. Its protein is CSAIGIFGQPQHF. The chain combines TRBV20-1 with TRBJ1-5; the D is unclear. The V gene lost 4 bases and the J gene lost 6 bases, with 13 bases spanning the gap. This CDR3 is built from 13 residues. Germline values: CDR1 DFQATT, CDR2 SNEGSKA (reference sequence).

For the CDR3, the DNA is TGTGCCAGTAGTATTGGGCAGGGAAGGAGCCAGCCCCAGCATTTT. This gives the protein CASSIGQGRSQPQHF. J is TRBJ1-5 and V is TRBV19, with D possibly being TRBD1 (5 bases). CDR3 length: 15 amino acids. V lost 3 bases, J lost 7 bases, and 16 bases lay in between. The germline V gene encodes CDR1 LNHDA and CDR2 SQIVND (reference sequence).

This clonotype was counted a few times. CDR3 bases: TGTGCCAGCAGTTTTCGTGGGGATTCGGTGGCTGAAGCTTTCTTT. Translated: CASSFRGDSVAEAFF. The chain links TRBV6-6 to TRBJ1-1; D gene unclear. Germline assignment: CDR1 MNHNY and CDR2 SVGAGI (reference sequence). This CDR3 contains 15 residues. V gave up 4 bases and J gave up 6 bases, with 18 bases separating them.

This chain joins TRBV27 and TRBJ2-3; D is unresolved. This CDR3 comprises 15 residues. CDR1 is MNHEY, CDR2 SMNVEV, per germline (reference sequence). The V end was cut by 4 bases, the J end by 0 bases, with 11 bases between. The CDR3 here is CASSSPAISTDTQYF. DNA for the CDR3: TGTGCCAGCAGTTCCCCAGCCATTAGCACAGATACGCAGTATTTT.

This clonotype was seen ten or more times. The rearrangement uses TRBV7-2 and TRBJ2-7; D is unresolved. The CDR3 is 16 amino acids. Germline V gene data show CDR1 as SGHTA and CDR2 as FQGNSA. The ends were cut back, 5 bases at V and 0 bases at J, with 17 bases in the middle. CDR3 protein: CASSRDRSKVSYEQYF. CDR3 in DNA: TGTGCCAGCAGCCGTGACCGATCGAAGGTCTCCTACGAGCAGTACTTC.

This clonotype was counted a few times. This chain links TRBV5-6 with TRBJ2-2; D is unresolved. Germline CDR1 is SGHDT and CDR2 is YYEEEE. The CDR3 is 16 amino acids. V was trimmed by 4 bases and J by 6 bases, leaving 19 bases between them. In DNA form, the CDR3 reads TGTGCCAGCAGCCCGGGCAACGGCCTGTGTCCCGGGGAGCTGTTTTTT. Translation: CASSPGNGLCPGELFF.